This TCR beta chain was retrieved from a study of cytomegalovirus exposure and HLA in healthy donors. Study context: Among about 380 genotyped donors, approximately 80% fell in the Caucasian-associated ancestry cluster. Whole-study findings and limits: A later look showed TCR association rates differing by HLA locus, highest for DRB1 and lowest for HLA-C. A prior analysis recorded that most TCR beta V segments were productive about 87% or about 30% of the time.

With 60 Vbeta and 13 Jbeta primers, the PCR was carried out. The protocol was immunoSEQ multiplex PCR, while the TCRdb copy is restricted to in-frame clones and leaves out a portion. Among about 200,000 clones, about 89% were seen once, and the ten largest hold over 1%. This CDR3 spans 12 amino acids. V dropped 0 bases and J dropped 4 bases, with 3 bases sitting between them. CDR1 SGHTA and CDR2 FQGNSA come from the germline V gene. With regard to this clone: Its antigen is not known.

The gene calls are TRBV7-2 and TRBJ2-5; D is unclear. The sequencing sample was made of PBMCs. This TCR was recovered from a man aged 25-45 years in good health and CMV-seronegative. The CDR3 nucleotides are TGTGCCAGCAGCTTAGCGGCAGAGACCCAGTACTTC. Encoded protein: CASSLAAETQYF.